This T cell receptor beta chain was recorded in a study of blood T cell repertoires in COVID-19 (dated by TCRdb to the early 2020s). With respect to the entire study: Samples from collaborators originated in the United States, Italy and Spain and spanned both the acute and convalescent phases of COVID-19. The material from the prospective study consisted of cDNA or gDNA derived from T cells, B-cell-depleted T cells, or PBMCs. Subjects who had been exposed to COVID-19, were actively infected with it, or had recovered from it provided the deeply sampled blood TCRbeta repertoires that made up the dataset. The repertoires were released in a freely available public database meant as a resource for research on the immune response to SARS-CoV-2. The samples were drawn from the first 160 participants of the ongoing ImmuneRACE study and from 1,254 subjects provided by 6 global collaborators. Nearly every sample came with metadata listing a de-identified subject ID, COVID-19 status, age in years and sex. Where available, HLA class I and class II types were obtained from metadata supplied by the sample provider rather than from assay-based typing. General study outcomes and caveats: The amount of clinical and demographic metadata varied by source and participant and was provided uncurated.

TCRbeta CDR3 regions were amplified from genomic DNA using the immunoSEQ Assay, a bias-controlled multiplex PCR. In the authors' own workflow: The number of nucleated cells in each sample was estimated by amplification of reference gene primers within the assay. To quantify the absolute abundance of each unique TCRbeta CDR3 rearrangement, sequence reads were collapsed and filtered. For each sample, productive Simpson clonality was calculated as the square root of Simpson's diversity index across productive rearrangements. Sourced from immuneACCESS, this table was stored by TCRdb with only in-frame sequences that have V and J called. A share of the clones is absent; for the studies checked, an unresolved V gene accounts for under half, and the remainder has no known explanation. The DNA was the basis for D and trimming; V, J and clone size are from that table. The sample has hundreds of thousands of clones on record, around 89% of them singletons. The ten largest account for around 0.96% of the sample.

CDR1 is given as LNHDA and CDR2 as SQIVND, both from the germline V gene (reference sequence). The CDR3, from cysteine to phenylalanine, totals 16 residues. Of all the DNA, just the CDR3 is kept, 48 bases in frame from base 1. The V and J ends are trimmed by 5 bases and 2 bases, leaving 17 bases between them. One collaborating source in Seattle enrolled patients during active infection and followed them longitudinally through the course of disease. Whole blood was collected in K2EDTA tubes by collaborating institutions according to the institutions' own protocols. For TCRbeta analysis, collaborator samples were shipped as frozen whole blood, as isolated PBMCs, or as DNA extracted from either sample type. A remark on this clone: It lacks a known antigen. The sample holds no much larger clone one base away, and base qualities are not on file.

Material: peripheral blood. This sequence was found in a middle-aged woman with COVID-19, enrolled during active disease. The receptor chain draws on TRBV19 and TRBJ2-3, and perhaps TRBD2 as D gene, on 6 matching bases. CDR3 region: CASSGPRGTDTDTQYF. The nucleotide sequence reads TGTGCCAGTAGTGGCCCCCGTGGGACTGACACAGATACGCAGTATTTT.